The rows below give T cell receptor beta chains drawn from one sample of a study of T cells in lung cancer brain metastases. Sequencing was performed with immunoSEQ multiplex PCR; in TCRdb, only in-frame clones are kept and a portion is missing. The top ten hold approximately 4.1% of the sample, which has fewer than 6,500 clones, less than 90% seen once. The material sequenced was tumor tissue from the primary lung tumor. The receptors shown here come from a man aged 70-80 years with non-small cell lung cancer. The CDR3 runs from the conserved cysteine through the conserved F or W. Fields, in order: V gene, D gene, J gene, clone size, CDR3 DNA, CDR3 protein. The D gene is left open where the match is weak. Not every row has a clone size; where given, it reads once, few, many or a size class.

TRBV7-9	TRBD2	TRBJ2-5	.	TGTGCCAGCAGCCCCACCTTATCCGGGAGGCAAGAGACCCAGTACTTC	CASSPTLSGRQETQYF
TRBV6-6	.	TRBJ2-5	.	TGTGCCAGCAGTTACGGCGAGACCCAGTACTTC	CASSYGETQYF
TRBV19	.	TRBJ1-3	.	TGTGCCACTCTCGTGGCCGGGGGAAACACCATATATTTT	CATLVAGGNTIYF
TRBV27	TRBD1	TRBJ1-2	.	TGTGCCAGCAGTTCACAGGGGAGGTATGGCTACACCTTC	CASSSQGRYGYTF
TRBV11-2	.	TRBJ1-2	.	TGTGCCAGCAGCTTGGGCCATACCGGGACCTTC	CASSLGHTGTF
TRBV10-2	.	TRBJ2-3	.	TGCGCCAGCACGCTCGGCGATACGCAGTATTTT	CASTLGDTQYF
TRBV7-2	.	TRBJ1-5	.	TGTGCCAGCAGCGGCAGGGGTTGGGATCAGCCCCAGCATTTT	CASSGRGWDQPQHF
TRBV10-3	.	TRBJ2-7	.	TGTGCCATCAGTGAGCGGCAGGACTACGAGCAGTACTTC	CAISERQDYEQYF
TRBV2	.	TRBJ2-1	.	TGTGCCAGCTGGACTTACAATGAGCAGTTCTTC	CASWTYNEQFF
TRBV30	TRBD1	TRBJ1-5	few	TGTGCCTGGAGCTCGACAGGGGGCAGGCAGCCCCAGCATTTT	CAWSSTGGRQPQHF
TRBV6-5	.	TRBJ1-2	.	TGTGCCAGCAGTGGCGGAAGCTATGGCTACACCTTC	CASSGGSYGYTF
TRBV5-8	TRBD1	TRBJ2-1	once	TGTGCCAGCAACAGGGGATATGAGCAGTTCTTC	CASNRGYEQFF
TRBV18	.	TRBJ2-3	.	TGTGCCAGCTCACCAGTTCCCGGGGGCACAGATACGCAGTATTTT	CASSPVPGGTDTQYF
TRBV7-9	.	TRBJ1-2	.	TGTGCCGGTGACTCTAACTATGGCTACACCTTC	CAGDSNYGYTF
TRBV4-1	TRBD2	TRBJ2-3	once	TGCGCCAGCAGCCTGACTAGCGGGAGTAGCACAGATACGCAGTATTTT	CASSLTSGSSTDTQYF
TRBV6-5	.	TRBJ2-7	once	TGTGCCAGCGCAGACAGCCTACCCCCCTACGAGCAGTACTTC	CASADSLPPYEQYF
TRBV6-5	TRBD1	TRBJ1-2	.	TGTGCCAACAGTTACAAGGGGACAGCGTCGATTTATGGCTACACCTTC	CANSYKGTASIYGYTF
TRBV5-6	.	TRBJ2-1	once	TGTGCCAGCAGCTTGGCCACTAGAGGTTTCGATGAGCAGTTCTTC	CASSLATRGFDEQFF
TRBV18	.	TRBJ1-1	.	TGTGCCAGCTCGAAGTCCGGGACAAACATGAACACTGAAGCTTTCTTT	CASSKSGTNMNTEAFF
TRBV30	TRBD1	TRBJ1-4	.	TGTGCCTGGAGTGGGACAGGGGACCAAGAAAAACTGTTTTTT	CAWSGTGDQEKLFF
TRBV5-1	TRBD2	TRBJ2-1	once	TGCGCCAGCAGCCCGGGACTAGCCTCCTACAATGAGCAGTTCTTC	CASSPGLASYNEQFF
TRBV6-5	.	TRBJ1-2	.	TGTGCCAGCAGTTACTCAGGGGTTATCCCGGACTATGGCTACACCTTC	CASSYSGVIPDYGYTF
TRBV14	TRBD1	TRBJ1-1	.	TGTGCCAGCAGCCAAGAATGGACAGGTTATATGAACACTGAAGCTTTCTTT	CASSQEWTGYMNTEAFF
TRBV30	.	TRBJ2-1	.	TGTGCCTGGGGCCATCTCTACAATGAGCAGTTCTTC	CAWGHLYNEQFF
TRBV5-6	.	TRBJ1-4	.	TGTGCCAGCAGCGCACCGGGACGGCGGGGGCCAACTAATGAAAAACTGTTTTTT	CASSAPGRRGPTNEKLFF
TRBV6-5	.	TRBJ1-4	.	TGTGCCAGCAGTGCTCACTTGTTGAAACATGAAAAACTGTTTTTT	CASSAHLLKHEKLFF
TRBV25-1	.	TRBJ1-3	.	TGTGCCAGCAGTCCCCTCGGCAGCCTCTCTGGAAACACCATATATTTT	CASSPLGSLSGNTIYF
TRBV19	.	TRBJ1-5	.	TGTGCCAGTAGTATAGGGGATAGCAATCAGCCCCAGCATTTT	CASSIGDSNQPQHF
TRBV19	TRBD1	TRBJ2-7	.	TGTGCCAGTAGGGTTACTCAGGGGGCCTACGAGCAGTACTTC	CASRVTQGAYEQYF
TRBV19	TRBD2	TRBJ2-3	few	TGTGCCAGTACCCGAAGTCCTCGCGGGGGGGGCACAGATACGCAGTATTTT	CASTRSPRGGGTDTQYF
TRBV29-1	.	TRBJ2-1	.	TGCAGCGTTGACGGGCAGAGGTTCCACAATGAGCAGTTCTTC	CSVDGQRFHNEQFF
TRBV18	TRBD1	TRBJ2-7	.	TGTGCCAGCTCACCACAACAGGGGATCGAGCAGTACTTC	CASSPQQGIEQYF
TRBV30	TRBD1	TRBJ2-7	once	TGTGCCGGCCCGTGGGGGACAGGGCGTTACGAGCAGTACTTC	CAGPWGTGRYEQYF
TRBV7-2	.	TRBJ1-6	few	TGTGCCAGCAGCTTAGATGCACAGGGTATTTCACCCCTCCACTTT	CASSLDAQGISPLHF
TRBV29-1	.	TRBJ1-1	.	TGCAGCGTGGTCCAGGGTCGGACTGAAGCTTTCTTT	CSVVQGRTEAFF
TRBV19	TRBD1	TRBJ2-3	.	TGTGCCAGTAGCCCGGGACAGATCACAGATACGCAGTATTTT	CASSPGQITDTQYF
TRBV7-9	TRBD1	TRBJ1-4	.	TGTGCCAGCAGCTATCCGGGACAGAATGAAAAACTGTTTTTT	CASSYPGQNEKLFF
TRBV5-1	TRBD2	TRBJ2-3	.	TGCGCCAGCAGCTTGTCGAGCGGGAGGGCCTCTCACAGCACAGATACGCAGTATTTT	CASSLSSGRASHSTDTQYF
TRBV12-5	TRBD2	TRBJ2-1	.	TGTGCTAGTGTGGCGGGACTAGCGGCCGGGGCCTACAATGAGCAGTTCTTC	CASVAGLAAGAYNEQFF
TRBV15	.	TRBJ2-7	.	TGTGCCACCAGCAGAGTGGATTCCTACGAGCAGTACTTC	CATSRVDSYEQYF
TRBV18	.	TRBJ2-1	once	TGTGCCAGCTCACCTCTATTTCATCTCTACAATGAGCAGTTCTTC	CASSPLFHLYNEQFF
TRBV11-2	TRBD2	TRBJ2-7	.	TGTGCCAGCAGCCGGGGACTAGCGGGGGCAGAGCAGTACTTC	CASSRGLAGAEQYF
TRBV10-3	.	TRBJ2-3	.	TGTGCCATCAGTTTAAGGCAGGGAGGCACAGATACGCAGTATTTT	CAISLRQGGTDTQYF
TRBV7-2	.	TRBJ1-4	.	TGTGCCAGCAGCTTGTATCCAGCCCCTAATGAAAAACTGTTTTTT	CASSLYPAPNEKLFF
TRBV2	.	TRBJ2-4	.	TGTGCCAGCAGTCCGGGCCTAATTGGGGACATTCAGTACTTC	CASSPGLIGDIQYF
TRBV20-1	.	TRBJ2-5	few	TGCAGTGCTAGGCCGAGGGAGACCCAGTACTTC	CSARPRETQYF
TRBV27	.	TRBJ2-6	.	TGTGCCAGCAGTCCCAGGGTCGGGGCCTCTGGGGCCAACGTCCTGACTTTC	CASSPRVGASGANVLTF
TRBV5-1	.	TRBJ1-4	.	TGCGCCAGCAGCTTGGCGCCGACAGGCCGGGGGGAAAAACTGTTTTTT	CASSLAPTGRGEKLFF
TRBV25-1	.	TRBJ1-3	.	TGTGCCAGCAGCGCCCCGGGTAACAAAGTCATATATTTT	CASSAPGNKVIYF
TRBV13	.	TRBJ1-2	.	TGTGCCAGCAGCTTGGCCCTACAGGGTTATGGCTACACCTTC	CASSLALQGYGYTF
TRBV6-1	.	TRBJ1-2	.	TGTGCCAGCAGTGAAAACACAGGGAACTATGGCTACACCTTC	CASSENTGNYGYTF
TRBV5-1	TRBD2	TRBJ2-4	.	TGCGCCAGCAGCTTGGGGGGGGGTGATAGCGGGAGTGACATTCAGTACTTC	CASSLGGGDSGSDIQYF
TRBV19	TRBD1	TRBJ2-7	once	TGTGCCAGCAGAGGACAGGACTCCTACGAGCAGTACTTC	CASRGQDSYEQYF
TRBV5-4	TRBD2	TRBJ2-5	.	TGTGCCAGCAGCTTGGAAGGTAGCGGGGGGGAGACCCAGTACTTC	CASSLEGSGGETQYF
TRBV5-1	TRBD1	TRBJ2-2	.	TGCGCCAGCAGCTTGGAGGACAGGGGATCTGGGGAGCTGTTTTTT	CASSLEDRGSGELFF
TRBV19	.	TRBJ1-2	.	TGTGCCAGTAGTAGCCCCAGACAAGGGGCTAACTATGGCTACACCTTC	CASSSPRQGANYGYTF
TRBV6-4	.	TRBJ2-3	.	TGTGCCAGCAGTCTAGGCTCTGGCACAGATACGCAGTATTTT	CASSLGSGTDTQYF